The rows below give T cell receptor beta chains drawn from one sample of a study of post-analysis software for immune sequencing data. TCRdb recomputed calls from the PCR reads with MiXCR, one row per CDR3 protein. The sample carries about 460,000 distinct CDR3 sequences, around 40% recorded once. Sequencing was carried out using blood. These receptors all come from a girl aged 10-17 years with multiple sclerosis. CDR3s include the opening cysteine and the closing phenylalanine or tryptophan. D genes are given only for firm matches. The size of a clone is reported for some rows only, either as once, few or many, or as a class for expanded clones.

D | J | V | size | DNA | CDR3
TRBD1 | TRBJ2-4 | TRBV20-1 | NA | TGCAGTACTAGTCGTTCGGGGACAGGGGGCGAGGGCCAGTACTTC | CSTSRSGTGGEGQYF
NA | TRBJ2-1 | TRBV5-1 | NA | TGCGCCAGCAGCTTAAACGGATTCTCCTACAATGAGCAGTTCTTC | CASSLNGFSYNEQFF
NA | TRBJ1-6 | TRBV6-5 | NA | TGTGCCAGCAGCCCTGGAGACAGCTCTTGGTCGTCCCTCCACTTT | CASSPGDSSWSSLHF
TRBD1 | TRBJ2-7 | TRBV24-1 | few | TGTGCCACCAGTAGGGGACAGGGGGGTAACGAGCAGTACTTC | CATSRGQGGNEQYF
NA | TRBJ1-2 | TRBV29-1 | NA | TGCAGCGGCTACAGTGACAACTATGGCTACACCTTC | CSGYSDNYGYTF
NA | TRBJ2-7 | TRBV12-3/TRBV12-4 | many | TGTGCCAGCAACACACAGGGCAGCGAGCAGTACTTC | CASNTQGSEQYF
TRBD1 | TRBJ2-5 | TRBV12-5 | few | TGTGCTAGTGGTTTGACCCAGGGGGATGAGACCCAGTACTTC | CASGLTQGDETQYF
NA | TRBJ1-2 | TRBV12-3/TRBV12-4 | many | TGTGCCAGCAGTCCAAGGGGAGGGTACGTGATCTATGGCTACACCTTC | CASSPRGGYVIYGYTF
TRBD1 | TRBJ1-1 | TRBV5-1 | NA | TGCGCCAGCAGCTCGGCAGGGGGCTTCACTGGAACTTTCTTT | CASSSAGGFTGTFF
NA | TRBJ2-1 | TRBV7-8 | NA | TGTGCCAGCAGCTTAGGGGGGGACCTCCGGTTCTTC | CASSLGGDLRFF
TRBD1 | TRBJ2-5 | TRBV27 | NA | TGTGCCAGCAGGGTAGCCGGGACAGGGATTGAGCAGTACTTC | CASRVAGTGIEQYF
NA | TRBJ1-1 | TRBV6-1 | NA | TGTGCCAGCATTGAGGGTTCGATTTACGCTTTCTTT | CASIEGSIYAFF
TRBD1 | TRBJ2-3 | TRBV20-1 | NA | TGCAGTGTTCTTGGGAGACAGGGGAACACAGATACGCAGTATTTT | CSVLGRQGNTDTQYF
TRBD1 | TRBJ2-1 | TRBV6-2/TRBV6-3 | NA | TGTGCCAGCCGGACAACAGGGGGCGAATACAATGAGCAGTTCTTC | CASRTTGGEYNEQFF
TRBD1 | TRBJ2-2 | TRBV29-1 | NA | TGCAGCGTTGAAGCACAGGGGTACACCGGGGAGCTGTTTTTT | CSVEAQGYTGELFF
NA | TRBJ2-3 | TRBV12-3/TRBV12-4 | few | TGTGCCAGCAGTCGGGACGGGAAAACTAGCACAGGTACGCAGTATTTT | CASSRDGKTSTGTQYF
NA | TRBJ2-1 | TRBV9 | NA | TGTGCCAGCAGCGTAGAGATGGATACCTACAATGAGCAGTTCTTC | CASSVEMDTYNEQFF
NA | TRBJ2-5 | TRBV24-1 | few | TGTGCCACCAGTGATCCCGGGACACCCCAAGAGACCCAGTACTTC | CATSDPGTPQETQYF
NA | TRBJ1-5 | TRBV12-3/TRBV12-4 | few | TGTGCCAGCAGCTCGGCCTTTGGGGGTCAGCCCCAGCATTTT | CASSSAFGGQPQHF
TRBD2 | TRBJ2-1 | TRBV20-1 | NA | TGCAGTGCTTCGTCATACAGCGGGAGGGCCCGCAATGAGCAGTTCTTC | CSASSYSGRARNEQFF
TRBD1 | TRBJ2-7 | TRBV28 | few | TGTGCCAGCAGGGACAGGGATAGTTACGAGCAGTACTTC | CASRDRDSYEQYF
NA | TRBJ1-2 | TRBV4-1 | few | TGCGCCAGCAGCCAAGGTGTGAGGGCCACTGGGCAATATTATGGCTACACCTTC | CASSQGVRATGQYYGYTF
TRBD1 | TRBJ1-2 | TRBV24-1 | NA | TGTGCCACCAGTGACCCAGGACAGGCCGACTATGGCTACACCTTC | CATSDPGQADYGYTF
TRBD2 | TRBJ2-5 | TRBV24-1 | NA | TGTGCCACCAGTGATCCTAGGACTAGCGGGGAGACCCAGTACTTC | CATSDPRTSGETQYF
NA | TRBJ2-7 | TRBV10-2 | NA | TGCGCCAGCAGTGAGTCTTCCCAGAGCAATGAGCAGTACTTC | CASSESSQSNEQYF
NA | TRBJ2-3 | TRBV29-1 | NA | TGCAGCGTTGAACGTTGGGGGGCGCGGGAAGATACGCAGTATTTT | CSVERWGAREDTQYF
TRBD1 | TRBJ2-3 | TRBV5-4 | few | TGTGCCAGCAGCTTGGGTAGGGGACAGAGCACAGATACGCAGTATTTT | CASSLGRGQSTDTQYF
NA | TRBJ1-4 | TRBV7-9 | NA | TGTGCCAGCAGCAAGGGGGGGGCAGAACTGTTTTTT | CASSKGGAELFF
NA | TRBJ1-4 | TRBV18 | NA | TGTGCCAGCTCACCAAGGGACGGTAATGAAAAACTGTTTTTT | CASSPRDGNEKLFF
NA | TRBJ2-7 | TRBV6-1 | NA | TGTGCCAGCAAACTACAAAACCCCTCCTACGAGCAGTACTTC | CASKLQNPSYEQYF
NA | TRBJ2-4 | TRBV10-2 | NA | TGCGCCAGCAGTGAGGGGGGAAACATTCAGTACTTC | CASSEGGNIQYF
NA | TRBJ2-7 | TRBV3-1 | NA | TGTGCCAGCAGCCACCTTTCAGGCAATGAGCAGTACTTC | CASSHLSGNEQYF
TRBD2 | TRBJ2-1 | TRBV7-3 | few | TGTGCCAGCAGCTTATCACTAGCGGGAGTATATGAGCAGTTCTTC | CASSLSLAGVYEQFF
TRBD2 | TRBJ2-5 | TRBV18 | few | TGTGCCAGCTCACCGGTAGCGGGAGCGTCTGAGACCCAGTACTTC | CASSPVAGASETQYF
NA | TRBJ2-5 | TRBV30 | NA | TGTGCCTGGGGCCTCGGACAGCAAGAGACCCAGTACTTC | CAWGLGQQETQYF
NA | TRBJ1-2 | TRBV9 | few | TGTGCCAGCAGCCCTTCGACAGCACCCAGTTCGGATGGCTACACCTTC | CASSPSTAPSSDGYTF
TRBD1 | TRBJ2-3 | TRBV20-1 | NA | TGCAGTGCTGACTTACAGGGGGCTAATACGCAGTATTTT | CSADLQGANTQYF